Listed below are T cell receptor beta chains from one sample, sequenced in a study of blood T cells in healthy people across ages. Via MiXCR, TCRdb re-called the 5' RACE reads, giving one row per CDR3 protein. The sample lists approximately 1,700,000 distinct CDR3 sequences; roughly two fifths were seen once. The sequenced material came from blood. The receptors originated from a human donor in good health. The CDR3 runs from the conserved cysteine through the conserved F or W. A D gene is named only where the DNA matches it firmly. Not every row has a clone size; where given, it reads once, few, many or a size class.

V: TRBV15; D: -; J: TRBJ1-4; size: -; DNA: TGTGCCACCAGCAGAGGCAGGGCTGGAGGGGAAAAACTGTTTTTT; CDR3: CATSRGRAGGEKLFF
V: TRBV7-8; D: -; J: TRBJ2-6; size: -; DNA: TGTGCCAGCAGCCCCCTGAATAGTCAGGACATCTCTGGGGCCAACGTCCTGACTTTC; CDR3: CASSPLNSQDISGANVLTF
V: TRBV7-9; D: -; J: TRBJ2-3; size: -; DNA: TGTGCCAGCAGCCCACGGGGGCCAGATACGCAGTATTTT; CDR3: CASSPRGPDTQYF
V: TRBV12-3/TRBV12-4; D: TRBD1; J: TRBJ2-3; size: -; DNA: TGTGCCAGCACTCAGGGGGCCCCAACAGATACGCAGTATTTT; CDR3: CASTQGAPTDTQYF
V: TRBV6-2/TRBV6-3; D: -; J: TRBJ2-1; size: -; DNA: TGTGCCAGCAGTTCCCCGCAGACAGGCTTCCATGAGCAGTTCTTC; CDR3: CASSSPQTGFHEQFF
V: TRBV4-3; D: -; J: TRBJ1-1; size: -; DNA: TGCGCCAGCAGTCATAGAAGAGGTACACTTAAGAACACTGAAGCTTTCTTT; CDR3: CASSHRRGTLKNTEAFF
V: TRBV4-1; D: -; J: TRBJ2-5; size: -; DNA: TGCGCCAGCAGAGATCTAGAGGGCTCCTACCAAGAGACCCAGTACTTC; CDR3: CASRDLEGSYQETQYF
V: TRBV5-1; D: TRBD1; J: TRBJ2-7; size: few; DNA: TGCGCCAGCAGCTCTAGATCAAGTCCGGGACAGGGGGTCTACGAGCAGTACTTC; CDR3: CASSSRSSPGQGVYEQYF
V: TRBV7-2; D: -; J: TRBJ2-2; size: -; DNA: TGTGCCAGCAGCTTAGCACTTGCTACCGGGGAGCTGTTTTTT; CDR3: CASSLALATGELFF
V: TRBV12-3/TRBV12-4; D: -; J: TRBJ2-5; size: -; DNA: TGTGCCAGCAGGCGGCGAGGGGAGTCTGTGACCCAGTACTTC; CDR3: CASRRRGESVTQYF
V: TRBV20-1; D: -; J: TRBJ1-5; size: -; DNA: TGCAGTGCTAGTGGCCTTATAGCAAATCAGCCCCAGCATTTT; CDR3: CSASGLIANQPQHF
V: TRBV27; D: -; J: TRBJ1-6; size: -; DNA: TGTGCCAGCAGTTTAACAGAGCTCTATTCACCCCTCCACTTT; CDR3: CASSLTELYSPLHF
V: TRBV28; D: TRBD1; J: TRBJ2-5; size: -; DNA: TGTGCCAGCGGCGAGACAGGGGGCTTTCGGGAGACCCAGTACTTC; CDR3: CASGETGGFRETQYF
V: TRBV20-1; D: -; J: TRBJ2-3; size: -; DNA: TGCAGTGCTAGATCCCTCCGGGGATTACCGACAGATACGCAGTATTTT; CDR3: CSARSLRGLPTDTQYF
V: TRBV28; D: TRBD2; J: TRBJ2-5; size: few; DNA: TGTGCCAGCAGCAAAACGGGACTACCAGAGACCCAGTACTTC; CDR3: CASSKTGLPETQYF
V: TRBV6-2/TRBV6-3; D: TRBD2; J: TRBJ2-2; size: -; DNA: TGTGCCAGCAGTTTATATGGGGGGGCGAACACCGGGGAGCTGTTTTTT; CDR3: CASSLYGGANTGELFF
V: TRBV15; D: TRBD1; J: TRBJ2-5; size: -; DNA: TGTGCCACCAGCAGGTGGGACAGGGGAGGAAAGGAGCAGTACTTC; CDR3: CATSRWDRGGKEQYF